The next 18 T cell receptor beta chains were all read from a single sample in a study of OX40 agonist ivuxolimab in advanced cancers. TCRdb keeps only in-frame clones here, not all; method: immunoSEQ multiplex PCR. Here the sample spans about 76,000 clones, around 85% being singletons. The specimen was CD4+ or CD8+ T cells sorted from blood, collected in a trial of the OX40 agonist ivuxolimab. The receptors originated from an adult with an advanced solid tumor such as melanoma, head and neck, liver or kidney cancer.

This chain joins TRBV19 and TRBJ2-1; TRBD2 might be the D (5 bases). This CDR3 has 14 amino acids. Trimming took off 4 bases at V and 6 bases at J, with 13 bases between the two ends. CDR1 LNHDA and CDR2 SQIVND come from the germline V gene (reference sequence). The CDR3 sequence: CASSKSLVVNEQFF. The CDR3 DNA is TGTGCCAGTAGTAAATCACTAGTCGTCAATGAGCAGTTCTTC.

The V and J genes are TRBV27 and TRBJ1-3, with D perhaps matching TRBD1 (5 bases). V was trimmed by 6 bases and J by 1 base, leaving 13 bases between them. The germline V gene has CDR1 MNHEY and CDR2 SMNVEV (reference sequence). The CDR3 contains 15 residues. This chain's CDR3 is CASRPTAYSGNTIYF. In nucleotides, the CDR3 is TGTGCCAGCAGACCGACAGCTTATTCTGGAAACACCATATATTTT.

The rearrangement uses TRBV5-1 and TRBJ2-2, with 8 bases fitting TRBD1. Germline CDR1 reads SGHRS; CDR2 reads YFSETQ. J was trimmed by 7 bases and V by 2 bases; bases with no gene match: 4. The CDR3 totals 14 residues. CDR3 bases: TGCGCCAGCAGCTTCCGACAGGGGTTCGGGGAGCTGTTTTTT. Translation: CASSFRQGFGELFF. Using reference TRBV5-1 and TRBJ2-2 for the parts outside the CDR3, the full variable domain is KAGVTQTPRYLIKTRGQQVTLSCSPISGHRSVSWYQQTPGQGLQFLFEYFSETQRNKGNFPGRFSGRQFSNSRSEMNVSTLELGDSALYLCASSFRQGFGELFFGEGSRLTVL.

The rearrangement links TRBV7-6 to TRBJ2-5, with D possibly being TRBD2 (5 bases). CDR1 is SGHVS, CDR2 FNYEAQ, per germline. V was cut by 0 bases and J by 5 bases, with 10 bases left in between. The CDR3 covers 14 residues. In DNA form, the CDR3 reads TGTGCCAGCAGCTTAGCGCGAGGGCCCGAGACCCAGTACTTC. It translates to CASSLARGPETQYF.

This clone has only one observation. The V and J genes are TRBV5-1 and TRBJ2-7, with no clear D. In germline, CDR1 is SGHRS, CDR2 YFSETQ. The CDR3 consists of 13 residues. V was clipped by 4 bases and J by 4 bases, with 12 bases between them. The CDR3 reads CASSLDQVYEQYF. The CDR3 DNA reads as TGCGCCAGCAGCCTGGATCAGGTGTACGAGCAGTACTTC.

The chain uses TRBV7-2 and TRBJ2-1; tentative D call: TRBD2 (5 bases). Deletions cut 3 bases from V and 0 bases from J, with 18 bases between. The CDR3 extends over 18 amino acids. Germline V CDR1 and CDR2: SGHTA, FQGNSA. The CDR3 sequence is CASSFRLAAKSSYNEQFF. The CDR3 region has the DNA TGTGCCAGCAGCTTTAGGCTAGCTGCTAAAAGCTCCTACAATGAGCAGTTCTTC.

The chain combines TRBV21-1 with TRBJ2-7; the listed D gene, TRBD2, was not tested against the DNA. TRBV21-1 is tagged as a pseudogene. The CDR3 runs to 16 residues. This CDR3 reads CASSKLVTSPGWEQYF. CDR3 in DNA: TGTGCCAGCAGCAAATTGGTCACTAGCCCCGGTTGGGAGCAGTACTTC.

A remark on this clone: The junction does not match germline at one end; this may be a read error. The chain combines TRBV10-2 with TRBJ2-1; weak D call: TRBD2 (5 bases). The CDR3 has 14 residues. From germline, CDR1 is WSHSY and CDR2 SAAADI. DNA of the CDR3: TGCGCCAGCAGTGATTCTCCCTCTCCCGGGATAAAGGTCTTC. Protein product: CASSDSPSPGIKVF.

This chain links TRBV19 with TRBJ1-2, with unresolved D. CDR3 length: 16 residues. V was cut by 9 bases and J by 1 base, with 21 bases left in between. Germline V lookup: CDR1 LNHDA, CDR2 SQIVND (reference sequence). CDR3: CASQDGGLTDNYGYTF. CDR3 sequence (DNA): TGTGCCAGCCAGGACGGAGGGCTAACCGATAACTATGGCTACACCTTC. The full variable domain, in which reference TRBV19 and TRBJ1-2 provide the parts outside the CDR3, is DGGITQSPKYLFRKEGQNVTLSCEQNLNHDAMYWYRQDPGQGLRLIYYSQIVNDFQKGDIAEGYSVSREKKESFPLTVTSAQKNPTAFYLCASQDGGLTDNYGYTFGSGTRLTVV.

V gene TRBV27 combines with J gene TRBJ1-5; tentatively, D is TRBD1 (6 bases). Germline CDR1 is MNHEY and CDR2 is SMNVEV (reference sequence). V lost 8 bases, J lost 4 bases, and 15 bases lay in between. CDR3 size: 14 residues. The CDR3 spells CASAWTAENQPQHF. CDR3 bases: TGTGCCAGCGCATGGACAGCCGAAAATCAGCCCCAGCATTTT.

This clone was recorded only once. The CDR3 nucleotides are TGTGCCAGCAGGGGGGGCTACAATGAGCAGTTCTTC. It is translated as CASRGGYNEQFF. The chain couples TRBV27 to TRBJ2-1, with D perhaps TRBD2 (6 bases). Germline V gene lookup returns CDR1 MNHEY and CDR2 SMNVEV (reference sequence). This CDR3 contains 12 residues. V dropped 6 bases and J dropped 3 bases, with 6 bases sitting between them.

This clone was seen only a few times. The chain links TRBV4-2 to TRBJ2-1; 7 positions match TRBD2. The CDR3 contains 16 residues. Trimming removed 4 bases from V and 5 bases from J; junction bases left unmatched: 11. CDR1 is LGHNA and CDR2 is YNFKEQ in the germline V gene. The CDR3 DNA sequence: TGTGCCAGCAGCCGGGTCCGGGCGGGAGAGAACAATGAGCAGTTCTTC. It is translated as CASSRVRAGENNEQFF.

J is TRBJ2-4 and V is TRBV27, with 13 bases matching TRBD2. CDR3 length: 17 amino acids. Trimming removed 2 bases from V and 4 bases from J; junction bases left unmatched: 5. The germline CDR1 and CDR2 sequences are MNHEY and SMNVEV (reference sequence). The CDR3 sequence is CASSLGTSGTGKNIQYF. The CDR3 DNA is TGTGCCAGCAGTTTAGGGACTAGCGGGACGGGGAAAAACATTCAGTACTTC.

The chain joins TRBV21-1 to TRBJ2-7; TRBD2 is taken as the D call from the table, unchecked against the DNA. TRBV21-1 is a pseudogene. The CDR3 extends over 13 amino acids. CDR3 protein: CASRGDCTDEQYF. The CDR3 coding sequence is TGTGCCAGCCGGGGGGACTGTACGGACGAGCAGTACTTC.

The J gene is TRBJ1-2, the V gene TRBV19; possible D gene TRBD1, 5 bases. CDR1 is LNHDA and CDR2 is SQIVND in the germline V gene (reference sequence). V lost 6 bases and J 4 bases, leaving 15 bases between the germline ends. The CDR3 is 14 residues long. DNA of the CDR3: TGTGCCAGTAGCTTCAGGGTTCGAGGCTATGGCTACACCTTC. It translates to CASSFRVRGYGYTF.

V usage is TRBV5-8 and J usage is TRBJ2-7; D unclear. V was trimmed by 3 bases and J by 2 bases, leaving 6 bases between them. Germline assignment: CDR1 SGHTS and CDR2 YDEGEE. The CDR3 has 12 residues. The CDR3 protein is CASSSLAYEQYF. For the CDR3, the DNA is TGTGCCAGCAGCTCTTTAGCCTACGAGCAGTACTTC.

V gene TRBV6-5 combines with J gene TRBJ1-1; D may be TRBD1 (6 bases). The V gene lost 5 bases and the J gene lost 8 bases, with 9 bases spanning the gap. Germline lookup yields CDR1 MNHEY and CDR2 SVGAGI. The CDR3 is 11 residues long. Here the CDR3 reads CASSAGTEAFF. The CDR3 DNA reads TGTGCCAGCAGTGCAGGGACAGAAGCTTTCTTT.

J is TRBJ1-3 and V is TRBV7-9; D is ambiguous. The V end was cut by 1 base, the J end by 0 bases, with 4 bases between. CDR1 and CDR2 from the germline V gene are SEHNR and FQNEAQ (reference sequence). There are 14 residues in the CDR3. In nucleotides, the CDR3 is TGTGCCAGCAGCTTAGACAGCTCTGGAAACACCATATATTTT. The encoded protein is CASSLDSSGNTIYF.